Each of the 13 T cell receptor beta chains below was sequenced from the same sample in a study of blood T cell repertoires in COVID-19. Some clones are missing from TCRdb's copy, which holds only in-frame ones; the method was immunoSEQ multiplex PCR. Seen here are some 170,000 clones, about 91% observed once, and the top ten hold 1.6%. The specimen was peripheral blood. Receptor source: a woman aged 50 to 65 with acute or convalescent COVID-19.

This chain connects TRBV3-1 (or the pseudogene TRBV3-2) to TRBJ2-1; D possibly corresponds to TRBD2 (5 bases). Germline V CDR1 and CDR2: LGHDT, YNNKEL (reference sequence). The CDR3 loop spans 11 amino acids. The V gene lost 4 bases and the J gene lost 10 bases, with 8 bases spanning the gap. For the CDR3, the DNA is TGTGCCAGCAGCCGGACTGAGGAGCAGTTCTTC. Amino acids: CASSRTEEQFF.

The gene calls are TRBV9 and TRBJ1-1, with 7 bases identical to TRBD1. CDR1 is SGDLS and CDR2 is YYNGEE in the germline V gene. Trimming cost V 1 base and J 0 bases; bases outside gene matches: 6. There are 16 residues in the CDR3. The CDR3 sequence is CASSVLGDRVNTEAFF. CDR3 in DNA: TGTGCCAGCAGCGTACTAGGGGACAGAGTGAACACTGAAGCTTTCTTT.

This chain joins TRBV21-1 and TRBJ1-2; the table's D call, TRBD1, has no DNA check behind it. TRBV21-1 is classified as a pseudogene. This CDR3 spans 17 amino acids. This chain's CDR3 is CASSKWGRGLLNYGYTF. The CDR3 DNA sequence: TGTGCCAGCAGCAAATGGGGCAGGGGCCTCCTTAACTATGGCTACACCTTC.

This sequence joins TRBV27 and TRBJ1-5; the match to TRBD1 covers 9 bases. V lost 6 bases to trimming and J lost 6 bases; unmatched junction nucleotides: 6. This CDR3 is 14 amino acids long. Germline assignment: CDR1 MNHEY and CDR2 SMNVEV (reference sequence). CDR3 protein: CASSWTGDGQPQHF. The CDR3 DNA reads as TGTGCCAGCAGCTGGACAGGGGACGGTCAGCCCCAGCATTTT.

The rearrangement joins TRBV7-2 to TRBJ1-1, with TRBD1 as a possible D gene (6 bases). Germline CDR1 is SGHTA and CDR2 is FQGNSA. The CDR3 spans 15 residues. Trimming pared 9 bases from V and 1 base from J, leaving 18 bases between. CDR3 residues: CASTPTDSRNTEAFF. In DNA, the CDR3 is TGTGCCAGTACTCCTACGGACAGTCGGAACACTGAAGCTTTCTTT.

The CDR3 bases are TGTGCCAGCAGTTACAGGAGCTCCGAGCAGTACTTC. Translation gives CASSYRSSEQYF. This chain joins TRBV6-2 or TRBV6-3 and TRBJ2-7, with D unresolved. This CDR3 spans 12 amino acids. CDR1 MNHEY and CDR2 SVGEGT come from the germline V gene. V was clipped by 2 bases and J by 6 bases, with 8 bases between them.

CDR3 sequence (DNA): TGCGCCAGCAGTGATAAAGGGGGATATAGCAATCAGCCCCAGCATTTT. Its protein is CASSDKGGYSNQPQHF. The chain joins TRBV10-1 to TRBJ1-5, with a weak D call TRBD1 (6 bases). The length of the CDR3 is 16 residues. The germline V gene has CDR1 WNHNN and CDR2 SYGVQD (reference sequence). Trimming pared 3 bases from V and 0 bases from J, leaving 12 bases between.

This clone was counted once. The CDR3 is CATSREGLGNTGELFF. The CDR3 coding sequence is TGTGCCACCAGCAGAGAGGGCCTGGGGAACACCGGGGAGCTGTTTTTT. This chain links TRBV15 with TRBJ2-2, with D unresolved. The germline V gene encodes CDR1 LNHNV and CDR2 YYDKDF (reference sequence). Trimming cost V 0 bases and J 1 base, with 9 bases left between them. The CDR3 spans 16 residues.

This chain links TRBV7-2 with TRBJ1-5; D ambiguous. Trimming stripped 2 bases from V and 3 bases from J, with 8 bases between. The CDR3 is 14 residues long. Germline V lookup: CDR1 SGHTA, CDR2 FQGNSA. CDR3 DNA sequence: TGTGCCAGCAGCTTAACGAGGAACAATCAGCCCCAGCATTTT. Amino acids: CASSLTRNNQPQHF.

J is TRBJ2-2 and V is TRBV6-5, with 12 positions matching TRBD1. V lost 2 bases and J lost 7; bases outside the gene matches: 5. This CDR3 region has 16 residues. Germline V gene data show CDR1 as MNHEY and CDR2 as SVGAGI. The CDR3 sequence is CASSYAGQGAGGELFF. The CDR3 DNA reads as TGTGCCAGCAGTTACGCGGGACAGGGGGCGGGCGGGGAGCTGTTTTTT.

The chain couples TRBV21-1 to TRBJ2-1; the D segment call TRBD2 is taken from the table without a DNA check. TRBV21-1 is given as a pseudogene. The CDR3 sequence is 17 residues long. The CDR3 reads CASSKKLQAGVGNEQFF. The CDR3 DNA is TGTGCCAGCAGCAAAAAGTTACAAGCGGGAGTGGGGAATGAGCAGTTCTTC.

The chain joins TRBV10-3 to TRBJ2-1, with 10 bases lining up with TRBD1. CDR1 ENHRY and CDR2 SYGVKD come from the germline V gene. V lost 4 bases, J lost 6 bases, and 6 bases stayed unmatched. This CDR3 is 15 amino acids long. The CDR3 region has the DNA TGTGCCATCAGTGGCCCCGGGACAGGGGTCAATGAGCAGTTCTTC. It codes for CAISGPGTGVNEQFF.

The chain combines TRBV2 with TRBJ1-6; D gene uncertain. The CDR3 has 15 residues. CDR1 and CDR2 (germline): SNHLY, FYNNEI. V lost 10 bases and J lost 3, with 16 bases in between. CDR3 in amino acids: CATRREGNYNSPLHF. CDR3 DNA sequence: TGTGCCACCCGGAGGGAGGGAAACTATAATTCACCCCTCCACTTT.